This TCR beta chain was captured by sequencing in a study of monozygotic twins with inflammatory bowel disease. From the 5' RACE reads, TCRdb lists one entry per CDR3 protein and no DNA. The ten top clones account for under 3%, within a sample of a few hundred thousand distinct CDR3 sequences. This CDR3 is 16 amino acids long. Germline V CDR1 and CDR2: ENHRY, SYGVKD. V is TRBV10-3 and J is TRBJ2-2; TCRdb proposes TRBD2, but this gene call is untestable without DNA. Material for sequencing was blood. The source is a human donor with ulcerative colitis or Crohn's disease, or a healthy co-twin of an affected twin (not recorded which). This CDR3 is CAINEGGAQSTGELFF.